This T cell receptor (beta chain) was documented in a study of Graves' ophthalmopathy and Graves' hyperthyroidism. Findings and limits, study-wide: Blood also held most thyroid clonotypes expanded above 0.001 frequency.

V was trimmed by 2 bases and J by 4 bases, leaving 8 bases between them. CDR1 and CDR2 (germline): MNHEY, SVGEGT. The CDR3 runs 13 residues. Comments on this clonotype: The antigen remains unidentified.

Investigators amplified TCR beta CDR3 regions from RNA transcripts. The workflow started with a first-round RT-PCR run with HTBI primers and then moved on to a second-round multiplex PCR. Via MiXCR, TCRdb re-called the multiplex PCR reads, giving one row per CDR3 protein. The table records roughly 480,000 distinct CDR3 sequences, about 15% of them present only once. Disease in donors with ophthalmopathy had moderate-to-severe activity, CAS ≥3, NOSPECS ≥4 and under 3 months' duration. PBMCs were isolated from a 10 ml sample of fresh peripheral blood. Sequencing was performed on blood. The receptor was isolated from a woman in her 30s with Graves' ophthalmopathy. V and J are TRBV6-2 or TRBV6-3 and TRBJ1-2; D uncertain. The CDR3 DNA is TGTGCCAGCAGTTACCAGGCAGCCTATGGCTACACCTTC. Amino acid sequence: CASSYQAAYGYTF.